The text below deals with one T cell receptor (beta chain). This clone is a singleton in its sample. It lacks a known antigen. No base qualities exist here, and no much larger clone lies one base off it. This entry comes from a study of blood T cell repertoires in COVID-19 (dated by TCRdb to 2020 to 2021). Describing the broader study: Samples from collaborators originated in the United States, Italy and Spain and spanned both the acute and convalescent phases of COVID-19. Where available, HLA class I and class II types were obtained from metadata supplied by the sample provider rather than from assay-based typing. The samples were drawn from the first 160 participants of the ongoing ImmuneRACE study and from some 1,300 subjects provided by 6 global collaborators. Deeply sampled blood TCRbeta repertoires from subjects exposed to, actively infected with, or recovered from COVID-19 were included in the dataset. The repertoires were made available in a free public database intended to serve as a resource for research on the immune response to SARS-CoV-2. The prospective study material was composed of cDNA or gDNA derived from T cells, B-cell-depleted T cells, or PBMCs. Sample metadata almost always included a de-identified subject ID, COVID-19 status, age in years and sex. What the authors observed across the whole study: The amount of clinical and demographic metadata varied by source and participant and was provided uncurated.

Participants in the prospective study were aged about 18 to 89 years, lived in 24 United States geographic areas, and enrolled through a virtual design. Cohort assignment in the prospective study relied on participant-reported clinical history from a screening survey and a study questionnaire. Exposed participants had been in contact, within 2 weeks of entering the study, with a person who had a PCR-confirmed or clinician-diagnosed case of COVID-19. In the prospective study, whole blood, serum and a nasopharyngeal or oropharyngeal swab were collected from each participant by mobile phlebotomists. Additional blood draws and questionnaires over an approximately two-month period could optionally be provided by prospective study participants. Blood samples from the prospective study were shipped frozen or at room temperature prior to DNA extraction. The CDR3 numbers 16 residues from cysteine through phenylalanine. Only the CDR3 region is kept as DNA, spanning 48 bases read in frame from base 1. V is cut back by 3 bases and J by 4 bases, with 10 bases in the junction unmatched. Via the germline V gene, CDR1 is MDHEN and CDR2 SYDVKM.

The immunoSEQ Assay, a bias-controlled multiplex PCR, was used to amplify TCRbeta CDR3 regions from genomic DNA. Regarding the original processing steps: The number of nucleated cells in each sample was estimated by amplification of reference gene primers within the assay. Sequence reads were collapsed and filtered to measure the absolute abundance of every unique TCRbeta CDR3 rearrangement. Productive Simpson clonality was computed per sample as the square root of Simpson's diversity index over productive rearrangements. As stored in TCRdb, this immuneACCESS dataset retains in-frame rearrangements with V and J assigned. A fraction of the clones does not appear; measured against another copy, unresolved V genes explain less than half of the discrepancy, and the remainder lacks a known reason. D and trimming come from the DNA, and the V and J calls and clone size come from that table. This sample holds 250,000 or so clones; 85% were observed only once. Clones ranked in the top ten supply about 6.2% of the sample.

The receptor's source is a woman between 50 and 59 years old who had been exposed to COVID-19. The source material was PBMCs or T cells enriched from blood (not recorded which). The chain is made from TRBV28 and TRBJ1-1, and TRBD1 aligns with 8 junction nucleotides. The CDR3: CASSFFPTGGGTEAFF. The nucleotide sequence is given as TGTGCCAGCAGTTTCTTTCCAACAGGGGGAGGCACTGAAGCTTTCTTT.